This is a list of T cell receptor beta chains from one sample in a study of blood T cell repertoires in COVID-19. Method: immunoSEQ multiplex PCR; TCRdb's copy keeps in-frame clones and lacks some. The sample comprises 100,000 to 150,000 clones, 80% to 95% of which are singletons, and around 2% rests with the top ten. Sequencing input: peripheral blood. These receptors were taken from a man over 45 with COVID-19, enrolled during active disease. Both conserved end residues are part of each CDR3. D genes are given only for firm matches. A row's size may be missing; if present it is once, few, many or a size class.

>.|TRBV3-1/TRBV3-2|TRBD2|TRBJ2-7
TGTGCCAGCAGCTATAGACTAGCGGGAATCTACGAGCAGTACTTC
CASSYRLAGIYEQYF
>.|TRBV5-5|.|TRBJ1-4
TGTGCCAGCAGCTTGGCCTTGCGGCAGGGCTATGAAAAACTGTTTTTT
CASSLALRQGYEKLFF
>.|TRBV6-5|.|TRBJ2-4
TGTGCCTGCCGCGTGAGGCAGGGAAACATTCAGTACTTC
CACRVRQGNIQYF
>.|TRBV9|.|TRBJ2-1
TGTGCCAGCAGCGTAGAGGGGGCGGGAGGCCCCTACAATGAGCAGTTCTTC
CASSVEGAGGPYNEQFF
>.|TRBV6-5|TRBD1|TRBJ1-2
TGTGCCAGCAGAATGACAGGGTACGGCTACACCTTC
CASRMTGYGYTF
>.|TRBV7-9|.|TRBJ1-6
TGTGCCAGCAGCTCAAACGGAGCACCCCTCCACTTT
CASSSNGAPLHF
>.|TRBV7-9|TRBD2|TRBJ2-1
TGTGCCAGCAGCTTACCGGGACTAGCGGGAGCGTCCAATGAGCAGTTCTTC
CASSLPGLAGASNEQFF
>once|TRBV7-9|TRBD2|TRBJ2-3
TGTGCCAGCAGCCCGGGACTAGCGGGAAGGGGCACGCAGTATTTT
CASSPGLAGRGTQYF
>few|TRBV6-2/TRBV6-3|.|TRBJ2-3
TGTGCCAGCAGTAGGACTAGCAGGGGGGATACGCAGTATTTT
CASSRTSRGDTQYF
>.|TRBV11-2|TRBD1|TRBJ1-2
TGTGCCAGCAGCCCAGGGGGCGCGGGCCTCCTTGTCGGCTACACCTTC
CASSPGGAGLLVGYTF
>.|TRBV19|.|TRBJ2-3
TGTGCCAGTAGTATAGTCGGCACAGATACGCAGTATTTT
CASSIVGTDTQYF
>.|TRBV29-1|TRBD2|TRBJ2-3
TGCAGCTTCAGACTAGCGGGAGGGCCGATCGCAGATACGCAGTATTTT
CSFRLAGGPIADTQYF
>.|TRBV5-1|.|TRBJ1-1
TGCGCCAGCAGCCTAACTTCGGGGGACCTGGGTCGTGAAGCTTTCTTT
CASSLTSGDLGREAFF
>.|TRBV6-5|.|TRBJ1-3
TGTGCCAGCAGCCTAGGGGAACGAAACACCATATATTTT
CASSLGERNTIYF
>.|TRBV7-6|.|TRBJ2-4
TGTGCCAGCAGCATCGGTCCAAATCAGTACTTC
CASSIGPNQYF
>few|TRBV25-1|.|TRBJ1-6
TGTGCCAGCGGCGGGCGTGGAGGTTCACCCCTCCACTTT
CASGGRGGSPLHF
>.|TRBV19|TRBD1|TRBJ1-1
TGTGCCAGTCGACAGGGGGCGATGAACACTGAAGCTTTCTTT
CASRQGAMNTEAFF
>.|TRBV21-1|.|TRBJ2-1
TGTGCCACCGGATACGGGGAATACAATGAGCAGTTCTTC
CATGYGEYNEQFF
>.|TRBV27|TRBD1|TRBJ2-2
TGTGCCAGCAGTCTTAGACAGGGGGCGACCGGGGAGCTGTTTTTT
CASSLRQGATGELFF
>.|TRBV6-5|TRBD2|TRBJ2-3
TGTGCCAGCAGTTCAGCGGGAGGCCCCACAGATACGCAGTATTTT
CASSSAGGPTDTQYF
>.|TRBV9|.|TRBJ2-5
TGTGCCAGCAGCGTAGGGCCAGCGGCCGTGACCCAGTACTTC
CASSVGPAAVTQYF
>few|TRBV27|TRBD1|TRBJ1-1
TGTGCCAGCAGTCCCGGGACAGCCTGGGGCACTGAAGCTTTCTTT
CASSPGTAWGTEAFF
>.|TRBV5-1|TRBD2|TRBJ2-3
TGCGCCAGCAGCTGGACTAGCGGGGGTTCCACAGATACGCAGTATTTT
CASSWTSGGSTDTQYF
>.|TRBV9|TRBD2|TRBJ2-3
TGTGCCAGCAGCGTCTCCCAAGCGGGAGTAGGGGGAGATACGCAGTATTTT
CASSVSQAGVGGDTQYF
>.|TRBV6-6|TRBD1|TRBJ2-2
TGTGCCAGCAGTCGGACAGGGGACACCGGGGAGCTGTTTTTT
CASSRTGDTGELFF
>.|TRBV7-9|TRBD2|TRBJ2-5
TGTGCCAGCAGCCCCCCCGGGAGGGAGCGAGAGACCCAGTACTTC
CASSPPGRERETQYF
>.|TRBV28|.|TRBJ1-4
TGTGCCAGCAGTTCCCGTACGGGAGATAATGAAAAACTGTTTTTT
CASSSRTGDNEKLFF
>.|TRBV6-5|.|TRBJ2-1
TGTGCCAGCAGTTACACAGGGCCGCACAATGAGCAGTTCTTC
CASSYTGPHNEQFF
>.|TRBV24-1|.|TRBJ2-3
TGTGCCACCAGTGACCCGGGACTCACAGATACGCAGTATTTT
CATSDPGLTDTQYF
>.|TRBV7-2|.|TRBJ2-5
TGTGCCAGCAGCTCACCTAAGCGGACTATAGAGACCCAGTACTTC
CASSSPKRTIETQYF
>.|TRBV19|.|TRBJ2-3
TGTGCCAGTAAGGCGGAATTTACCACAGATACGCAGTATTTT
CASKAEFTTDTQYF
>.|TRBV6-5|.|TRBJ2-7
TGTGCCAGCAGTCAGGGGTATCGGCTCGCCGACGAGCAGTACTTC
CASSQGYRLADEQYF
>.|TRBV6-4|.|TRBJ2-2
TGTGCCAGCAGTGACGGCGGGGACACCGGGGAGCTGTTTTTT
CASSDGGDTGELFF
>.|TRBV6-5|TRBD1|TRBJ1-6
TGTGCCAGCAGTTACGAACAGGGGGTTCAAGGGTCACCCCTCCACTTT
CASSYEQGVQGSPLHF
>once|TRBV30|TRBD1|TRBJ1-4
TGTGCCTGGAGCACAGGGGCATTCTCAACTAATGAAAAACTGTTTTTT
CAWSTGAFSTNEKLFF
>once|TRBV28|TRBD1|TRBJ1-4
TGTGCCAGCAGGGACGGTCCAGGGGGTATTGAAAAACTGTTTTTT
CASRDGPGGIEKLFF
>.|TRBV29-1|TRBD1|TRBJ1-2
TGCAGCGTTGAGGACCCACGACAGGGACCAAACTATGGCTACACCTTC
CSVEDPRQGPNYGYTF
>.|TRBV5-5|TRBD2|TRBJ2-2
TGTGCCAGCAGCACTCGTAGCGGGAGGGACACCGGGGAGCTGTTTTTT
CASSTRSGRDTGELFF
>.|TRBV5-6|TRBD2|TRBJ2-7
TGTGCCAGCAGCTTGGGACTAGCGGGCCGGTACGAGCAGTACTTC
CASSLGLAGRYEQYF
>.|TRBV6-5|.|TRBJ2-3
TGTGCCAGCACCCGTACAGGACACACAGATACGCAGTATTTT
CASTRTGHTDTQYF